This TCR beta chain appears in the sequencing data of a study of T cells in Graves' hyperthyroidism and ophthalmopathy. At the level of the study: Blood was drawn when the patient was first diagnosed and still untreated.

Germline values: CDR1 GTSNPN, CDR2 SVGIG (reference sequence). CDR3 size: 13 residues. The V end lost 1 base, the J end lost 2 bases, and 8 bases lay between the germline ends. Study results and limitations: Ophthalmopathy prediction by the model preceded onset by a median approximately six months.

Amplification targeted TCR beta CDR3 regions from RNA transcripts. The primer set for the first-round RT-PCR of the TCR CDR3 was HTBI. A single record per CDR3 protein comes from TCRdb applying MiXCR to the multiplex PCR reads. The sample has roughly 650,000 distinct CDR3 sequences; 15% to 20% are singletons. Exclusion followed for patients with uncontrolled infection, other autoimmune disease, pregnancy or lactation. This clonotype was picked up many times. The antigen is not known. The sequence came from a woman between 35 and 50 years old with Graves' ophthalmopathy. Sequenced material: blood. J is TRBJ1-2 and V is TRBV30; D gene unclear. The CDR3 is CAWSGSANYGYTF. In DNA form, the CDR3 reads TGTGCCTGGAGTGGGTCAGCAAACTATGGCTACACCTTC. The whole variable domain, remainder taken from reference TRBV30 and TRBJ1-2, is SQTIHQWPATLVQPVGSPLSLECTVEGTSNPNLYWYRQAAGRGLQLLFYSVGIGQISSEVPQNLSASRPQDRQFILSSKKLLLSDSGFYLCAWSGSANYGYTFGSGTRLTVV.